What follows are 21 T cell receptor beta chains derived from one specimen sequenced in a study of T-cell memory formation after mild COVID-19. TCRdb reprocessed the 5' RACE reads via MiXCR and lists one record per CDR3 protein. The sample contains nearly 350,000 distinct CDR3 sequences, over 10% of which appear only once. Sequencing was performed on PBMCs or a T cell subset sorted from them (not recorded which). The receptor set was obtained from a man aged 18 to 29 who had mild COVID-19 (a few samples of this study predate the infection). Cell type and time point are not known.

The chain carries TRBV7-2 and TRBJ1-1, with 7 bases fitting TRBD1. Unmatched junction bases numbered 7, after V lost 5 bases and J lost 1 base. The germline V gene has CDR1 SGHTA and CDR2 FQGNSA. The CDR3 length is 15 residues. CDR3 residues: CASSVSTGKNTEAFF. CDR3 bases: TGTGCCAGCAGCGTTTCGACAGGGAAGAACACTGAAGCTTTCTTT.

This clonotype was counted a few times. V and J are TRBV12-3 or TRBV12-4 and TRBJ2-5, with TRBD2 identical over 7 bases. Losses at the gene ends were 4 bases for V and 4 bases for J; bases not matched to a gene: 3. The CDR3 has 13 amino acids. CDR3 amino acids: CASSSSSGETQYF. CDR3 DNA: TGTGCCAGCAGTTCGTCTAGCGGAGAGACCCAGTACTTC.

The V and J genes are TRBV7-6 and TRBJ1-1; D not resolved. Germline V gives CDR1 SGHVS, CDR2 FNYEAQ. The V end was cut by 3 bases, the J end by 0 bases, with 11 bases between. The CDR3 spans 15 residues. DNA for the CDR3: TGTGCCAGCAGCTTTCCAGGATTCATGAACACTGAAGCTTTCTTT. It specifies CASSFPGFMNTEAFF.

In this sample, this clonotype turned up a few times. The V call is TRBV5-4, the J call TRBJ2-5; 7 nucleotides line up with TRBD1. With 4 bases clipped from V and 3 bases from J, the junction kept 6 bases outside the gene matches. The CDR3 sequence is 14 residues long. Germline-derived CDR1 and CDR2 are SGHNT and YYREEE (reference sequence). Written as DNA, the CDR3 is TGTGCCAGCAGCCTTCAGGGACAGAAAGAGACCCAGTACTTC. Translation gives CASSLQGQKETQYF.

This clonotype was detected a few times. This chain connects TRBV10-3 to TRBJ2-5; D may be TRBD2 (6 bases). The V gene lost 2 bases and the J gene lost 4 bases, with 14 bases spanning the gap. Looked up from germline, CDR1 is ENHRY and CDR2 is SYGVKD. This CDR3 contains 15 residues. CDR3 sequence: CAISETGDGRETQYF. The CDR3 nucleotides read TGTGCCATCAGTGAGACGGGGGATGGGAGAGAGACCCAGTACTTC.

The chain combines TRBV30 with TRBJ1-2; D uncertain. This CDR3 has 14 amino acids. The germline V gene encodes CDR1 GTSNPN and CDR2 SVGIG (reference sequence). The V and J ends lost 0 bases and 4 bases respectively, with 12 bases between them. The CDR3 sequence: CAWSVWEGPYGYTF. The CDR3 bases are TGTGCCTGGAGTGTATGGGAGGGTCCCTATGGCTACACCTTC.

The sample holds a few counts of this clonotype. J is TRBJ2-7 and V is TRBV11-2; no clear D. The germline V gene has CDR1 SGHAT and CDR2 FQNNGV. The CDR3 is made up of 16 amino acids. The V end was cut by 3 bases, the J end by 1 base, with 16 bases between. CDR3: CASSFPAVSRSYEQYF. The CDR3 nucleotides are TGTGCCAGCAGCTTCCCCGCGGTCTCCAGATCCTACGAGCAGTACTTC.

This chain joins TRBV20-1 and TRBJ2-7, with unresolved D. The CDR3 contains 12 residues. Trimming removed 5 bases from V and 4 bases from J, with 12 bases in between. Germline CDR1 reads DFQATT; CDR2 reads SNEGSKA (reference sequence). The CDR3 loop reads CSAVPGIYEQYV. The CDR3 DNA follows: TGCAGTGCTGTTCCTGGGATTTACGAGCAGTACGTC.

This clonotype was observed a few times. This chain joins TRBV10-3 and TRBJ2-5, with 10 nucleotides matching TRBD2. The V and J ends lost 2 bases and 1 base, in that order; junction bases with no gene match: 4. The CDR3 length is 16 residues. Germline V CDR1 and CDR2: ENHRY, SYGVKD. The CDR3 protein is CAISETSGNLQETQYF. CDR3 nucleotide sequence: TGTGCCATCAGTGAGACTAGCGGGAATCTCCAAGAGACCCAGTACTTC.

In DNA form, the CDR3 reads TGTGCCATCAGTGAGGGCCCCGGGAAGATCGAGGAGACCCAGTACTTC. Translation gives CAISEGPGKIEETQYF. The V gene is TRBV10-3, the J gene TRBJ2-5, with D perhaps TRBD2 (5 bases). The CDR3 runs 16 residues. V was clipped by 2 bases and J by 5 bases, with 18 bases between them. Germline V gene lookup returns CDR1 ENHRY and CDR2 SYGVKD.

The CDR3 protein is CASSQDRGRSPLHF. The CDR3 DNA reads as TGTGCCAGCAGCCAAGACAGGGGGCGTTCACCCCTCCACTTT. The rearrangement uses TRBV3-1 and TRBJ1-6; TRBD1 matches 8 bases. The CDR3 loop spans 14 amino acids. J was trimmed by 9 bases and V by 0 bases; bases with no gene match: 1. Germline lookup yields CDR1 LGHDT and CDR2 YNNKEL (reference sequence).

The chain recombines TRBV10-1 with TRBJ2-3; D is unresolved. The V gene's germline CDR1 is WNHNN and CDR2 SYGVQD (reference sequence). The V and J ends lost 0 bases and 2 bases respectively, with 6 bases between them. This CDR3 contains 14 residues. The CDR3 region is CASSESRTTDTQYF. Here the CDR3 DNA reads TGCGCCAGCAGTGAGTCGAGGACCACAGATACGCAGTATTTT.

There are many counts of this clonotype. V and J are TRBV9 and TRBJ2-3; 9 positions match TRBD1. The CDR3 consists of 15 residues. Germline values: CDR1 SGDLS, CDR2 YYNGEE. Trimming at V came to 3 bases and at J to 5 bases, leaving 7 bases not matched to a gene. CDR3 loop: CASSAGQGIGDTQYF. CDR3 sequence (DNA): TGTGCCAGCAGCGCGGGACAGGGTATTGGAGATACGCAGTATTTT.

This clonotype was observed a handful of times. The chain is built from TRBV12-3 or TRBV12-4 and TRBJ2-7; 8 nucleotides line up with TRBD1. The V gene end was trimmed by 5 bases and the J gene end by 6 bases; junction bases not matched to a gene: 6. The CDR3 runs to 13 residues. The CDR3 DNA sequence: TGTGCCAGCAGTCGCGACAGGGGCTTCGAGCAGTACGTC. As protein: CASSRDRGFEQYV.

The V and J genes are TRBV6-5 and TRBJ2-3; TRBD1 matches 9 bases. Germline lookup yields CDR1 MNHEY and CDR2 SVGAGI. The CDR3 loop spans 16 amino acids. Trimming cost V 0 bases and J 5 bases; bases outside gene matches: 6. CDR3 DNA: TGTGCCAGCAGTTACTCGACCGGGACAGGGTTAGATACGCAGTATTTT. Translation gives CASSYSTGTGLDTQYF.

The chain is built from TRBV6-1 and TRBJ1-5; TRBD1 is a possible D gene (6 bases). Deletions cut 6 bases from V and 6 bases from J, with 18 bases between. This CDR3 region has 15 residues. Germline V gene lookup returns CDR1 MNHNS and CDR2 SASEGT. This chain's CDR3 is CASRLETGRGQPQHF. As DNA, the CDR3 is TGTGCCAGCAGACTAGAGACAGGCAGAGGTCAGCCCCAGCATTTT.

Ten or more counts support this clonotype. The chain carries TRBV5-1 and TRBJ1-6, with D perhaps TRBD1 (5 bases). V lost 2 bases to trimming and J lost 5 bases, with 5 bases between them. The CDR3 loop spans 13 amino acids. CDR1 is SGHRS, CDR2 YFSETQ, per germline. CDR3 nucleotide sequence: TGCGCCAGCAGCTTACAGGATAATTCACCCCTCCACTTT. As protein: CASSLQDNSPLHF.

The genes are TRBV2 and TRBJ2-2; TRBD1 agrees at 7 bases. Losses at the gene ends were 6 bases for V and 2 bases for J; bases not matched to a gene: 3. The germline CDR1 and CDR2 sequences are SNHLY and FYNNEI. The CDR3 runs to 14 residues. The CDR3 is CASRGDSNTGELFF. CDR3 coding DNA: TGTGCCAGCAGAGGGGACAGTAACACCGGGGAGCTGTTTTTT.

This clonotype was observed many times. The chain combines TRBV14 with TRBJ2-7; tentatively, D is TRBD1 (6 bases). Trimming took off 1 base at V and 1 base at J, with 8 bases between the two ends. The CDR3 loop spans 14 amino acids. Germline CDR1 and CDR2: SGHDN and FVKESK. In nucleotides, the CDR3 is TGTGCCAGCAGCCAAGCGACAGGATCCTACGAGCAGTACTTC. Encoded protein: CASSQATGSYEQYF. The variable domain in full, completed from reference TRBV14 and TRBJ2-7, reads EAGVTQFPSHSVIEKGQTVTLRCDPISGHDNLYWYRRVMGKEIKFLLHFVKESKQDESGMPNNRFLAERTGGTYSTLKVQPAELEDSGVYFCASSQATGSYEQYFGPGTRLTVT.

This clonotype was seen a few times. The J gene is TRBJ2-2, the V gene TRBV5-1; D might be TRBD1 (5 bases). Trimming shortened V by 4 bases and J by 6 bases, and 10 bases separated the two germline ends. Germline V gene sequence: CDR1 SGHRS, CDR2 YFSETQ. The CDR3 is made up of 13 amino acids. The CDR3 here is CASSATGPGELFF. CDR3 nucleotide sequence: TGCGCCAGCAGCGCCACAGGCCCCGGGGAGCTGTTTTTT.

The rearrangement uses TRBV5-1 and TRBJ2-5; no clear D gene. Germline lookup yields CDR1 SGHRS and CDR2 YFSETQ. The ends were cut back, 4 bases at V and 5 bases at J, with 9 bases in the middle. This CDR3 spans 12 amino acids. In nucleotides, the CDR3 is TGCGCCAGCAGCCACCTACGGGAGACCCAGTACTTC. Protein: CASSHLRETQYF.